The 29 T cell receptor beta chains in this list originate from one sample, sequenced in a study of cytomegalovirus exposure and HLA in healthy donors (dated by TCRdb to the late 2010s). Libraries came from the immunoSEQ multiplex PCR assay. The multiplex PCR relied on a mix of 60 forward primers for TCR Vbeta segments and 13 reverse primers for TCR Jbeta segments. Drawn from immuneACCESS, this table holds only the in-frame rearrangements with V and J called that TCRdb kept. Clones are partly lost; checked studies trace under half to an unresolved V gene and leave the rest unexplained. The sample contains around 150,000 clones, 70% to 80% of them found a single time. Of the sample, nearly 5% is held by the ten largest clones. The specimen was PBMCs. Every receptor here comes from a woman aged 50 to 65 in good health and CMV-seronegative.

The chain has TRBV6-4 and TRBJ2-3, with TRBD1 as a possible D gene (6 bases). The CDR3 contains 14 residues. Germline CDR1 MRHNA, CDR2 SNTAGT. The V gene lost 3 bases and the J gene lost 6 bases, with 13 bases spanning the gap. As DNA, the CDR3 is TGTGCCAGCAGTGATGGGGACACCCACGATACGCAGTATTTT. It codes for CASSDGDTHDTQYF.

The chain combines TRBV7-8 with TRBJ2-7; 7 positions agree with TRBD1. The V gene's germline CDR1 is SGHVS and CDR2 FQNEAQ. The CDR3 totals 16 residues. Losses at the gene ends were 5 bases for V and 2 bases for J; bases not matched to a gene: 12. The CDR3 sequence: CASSLWTDRPTYEQYF. CDR3 in DNA: TGTGCCAGCAGCCTCTGGACGGACAGGCCGACCTACGAGCAGTACTTC.

The gene calls are TRBV5-1 and TRBJ1-1; 8 bases are shared with TRBD1. This CDR3 has 14 amino acids. The germline CDR1 and CDR2 sequences are SGHRS and YFSETQ. Trimming removed 4 bases from V and 1 base from J; junction bases left unmatched: 3. Here the CDR3 reads CASSKGTGNTEAFF. The CDR3 DNA reads as TGCGCCAGCAGCAAAGGGACAGGGAACACTGAAGCTTTCTTT.

This sequence joins TRBV7-9 and TRBJ1-5; 8 bases map to TRBD1. The junction had 3 bases not matched to a gene; V was cut back by 4 bases and J by 4 bases. Germline V gene data show CDR1 as SEHNR and CDR2 as FQNEAQ (reference sequence). The CDR3 runs 14 residues. CDR3 loop: CASSWTGTNQPQHF. In DNA form, the CDR3 reads TGTGCCAGCAGCTGGACAGGGACGAATCAGCCCCAGCATTTT.

The CDR3: CASSPGLAGGLETQYF. The CDR3 DNA follows: TGTGCCAGCAGCCCGGGACTAGCGGGGGGCCTGGAGACCCAGTACTTC. This rearrangement joins TRBV13 to TRBJ2-5, with 15 bases that match TRBD2. V dropped 5 bases and J dropped 5; count of bases not matched to a gene: 6. The CDR3 sequence is 16 residues long. The germline CDR1 and CDR2 sequences are PRHDT and FYEKMQ (reference sequence).

The chain combines TRBV2 with TRBJ2-4; D may be TRBD1 (5 bases). In germline, CDR1 is SNHLY, CDR2 FYNNEI. V lost 5 bases to trimming and J lost 0 bases, with 11 bases between them. The CDR3 extends over 15 amino acids. CDR3: CASSRQFLAKNIQYF. The CDR3 DNA reads as TGTGCCAGCAGTAGACAGTTCCTAGCCAAAAACATTCAGTACTTC.

The chain joins TRBV6-6 to TRBJ1-5; 7 nucleotides match TRBD1. Per germline, CDR1 MNHNY and CDR2 SVGAGI (reference sequence). Losses at the gene ends were 6 bases for V and 1 base for J; bases not matched to a gene: 3. CDR3 length: 14 residues. CDR3 in amino acids: CASSDRVSNQPQHF. CDR3 DNA sequence: TGTGCCAGCAGCGACAGGGTCAGCAATCAGCCCCAGCATTTT.

The V gene is TRBV18, the J gene TRBJ1-2, with D possibly matching TRBD1 (6 bases). V was cut by 3 bases and J by 8 bases, with 10 bases left in between. The CDR3 loop spans 12 amino acids. The V gene's germline CDR1 is KGHSH and CDR2 LQKENI. This chain's CDR3 is CASSPTGDGYTF. CDR3 bases: TGTGCCAGCTCACCGACAGGAGACGGCTACACCTTC.

This sequence joins TRBV15 and TRBJ1-1; D possibly corresponds to TRBD1 (6 bases). This CDR3 region has 15 residues. V dropped 1 base and J dropped 1 base, with 10 bases sitting between them. Germline V gives CDR1 LNHNV, CDR2 YYDKDF (reference sequence). The CDR3 region has the DNA TGTGCCACCAGCAGAGGTTTAGGGGGGAACACTGAAGCTTTCTTT. It is translated as CATSRGLGGNTEAFF.

V usage is TRBV5-4 and J usage is TRBJ2-5, with 9 bases fitting TRBD2. The germline V gene encodes CDR1 SGHNT and CDR2 YYREEE (reference sequence). The CDR3 is 14 residues long. V shed 4 bases and J 7 bases; nucleotides not matched to a gene: 8. The CDR3 region is CASSGSGGVGTQYF. In DNA, the CDR3 is TGTGCCAGCAGCGGTAGCGGGGGAGTCGGGACCCAGTACTTC.

The chain combines TRBV2 with TRBJ2-7; a weak D match, TRBD2 (6 bases). CDR3 size: 16 residues. V lost 1 base and J 2 bases, leaving 15 bases between the germline ends. CDR1 is SNHLY and CDR2 is FYNNEI in the germline V gene. The CDR3 here is CASSEGGVGPPYEQYF. In DNA, the CDR3 is TGTGCCAGCAGTGAAGGGGGGGTAGGTCCACCCTACGAGCAGTACTTC. Full variable domain (rest looked up from reference TRBV2 and TRBJ2-7): EPEVTQTPSHQVTQMGQEVILRCVPISNHLYFYWYRQILGQKVEFLVSFYNNEISEKSEIFDDQFSVERPDGSNFTLKIRSTKLEDSAMYFCASSEGGVGPPYEQYFGPGTRLTVT.

This chain uses TRBV5-1 with TRBJ1-1; 9 nucleotides match TRBD1. The CDR3 covers 15 residues. With V trimmed by 0 bases and J by 6 bases, 6 bases remained unmatched. Germline CDR1 SGHRS, CDR2 YFSETQ. The CDR3 here is CASSLVWDREAEAFF. CDR3 DNA sequence: TGCGCCAGCAGCTTGGTCTGGGACAGGGAAGCTGAAGCTTTCTTT.

The chain uses TRBV5-4 and TRBJ2-6; D call uncertain. CDR3 length: 14 amino acids. Germline CDR1 reads SGHNT; CDR2 reads YYREEE (reference sequence). The ends were cut back, 1 base at V and 0 bases at J, with 2 bases in the middle. The CDR3 spells CASSLLSGANVLTF. The CDR3 nucleotides read TGTGCCAGCAGCTTGCTCTCTGGGGCCAACGTCCTGACTTTC. Filled out from reference TRBV5-4 and TRBJ2-6, the complete variable domain reads ETGVTQSPTHLIKTRGQQVTLRCSSQSGHNTVSWYQQALGQGPQFIFQYYREEENGRGNFPPRFSGLQFPNYSSELNVNALELDDSALYLCASSLLSGANVLTFGAGSRLTVL.

The rearrangement uses TRBV6-6 and TRBJ2-7, with 7 bases aligning to TRBD2. The V and J ends lost 0 bases and 0 bases, in that order; junction bases with no gene match: 2. The CDR3 totals 15 residues. Germline values: CDR1 MNHNY, CDR2 SVGAGI (reference sequence). CDR3 amino acids: CASSYSRGDSYEQYF. The CDR3 DNA sequence: TGTGCCAGCAGTTACTCTCGGGGGGACTCCTACGAGCAGTACTTC.

As DNA, the CDR3 is TGCGCCAGCAGCCCGGGAGCGTGGGACAGCAGCACAGATACGCAGTATTTT. This sequence encodes CASSPGAWDSSTDTQYF. The chain has TRBV5-1 and TRBJ2-3, with D tentatively TRBD1 (7 bases). The V end lost 4 bases, the J end lost 0 bases, and 18 bases lay between the germline ends. This CDR3 is built from 17 residues. Germline CDR1 reads SGHRS; CDR2 reads YFSETQ.

The genes are TRBV7-2 and TRBJ2-3; TRBD2 matches 10 bases. Per the germline V gene, CDR1 is SGHTA and CDR2 is FQGNSA. With 1 base clipped from V and 2 bases from J, the junction kept 9 bases outside the gene matches. The CDR3 sequence is 18 residues long. DNA of the CDR3: TGTGCCAGCAGCTTAGTCTCGGCTAGCGGGGGCCCCACAGATACGCAGTATTTT. Amino acid sequence: CASSLVSASGGPTDTQYF.

This sequence joins TRBV10-3 and TRBJ1-1, with D tentatively TRBD1 (5 bases). This CDR3 comprises 12 residues. CDR1 and CDR2 (germline): ENHRY, SYGVKD. Trimming removed 5 bases from V and 4 bases from J, with 8 bases in between. The CDR3 loop reads CAISPGATEAFF. CDR3 nucleotides: TGTGCCATCAGTCCTGGGGCCACTGAAGCTTTCTTT.

In its sample, this clone was seen a few times. V and J are TRBV5-5 and TRBJ2-5, with 7 bases aligning to TRBD2. V was clipped by 4 bases and J by 2 bases; unmatched bases: 5. The length of the CDR3 is 14 residues. Germline V gives CDR1 SGHKS, CDR2 YYEKEE (reference sequence). CDR3 in amino acids: CASSGLGGQETQYF. Written as DNA, the CDR3 is TGTGCCAGCAGCGGCTTGGGGGGGCAAGAGACCCAGTACTTC.

This clone was counted a few times. The chain has TRBV5-8 and TRBJ2-7, with 8 bases fitting TRBD1. CDR3 size: 14 residues. The V and J ends lost 0 bases and 2 bases, in that order; junction bases with no gene match: 1. Per the germline V gene, CDR1 is SGHTS and CDR2 is YDEGEE. The CDR3 here is CASSLVQGAYEQYF. The CDR3 nucleotides read TGTGCCAGCAGCTTGGTACAGGGGGCCTACGAGCAGTACTTC.

The CDR3 is CASSQTPLRGRSTDTQYF. CDR3 DNA sequence: TGTGCCAGCAGCCAAACCCCTTTGCGGGGCCGTAGCACAGATACGCAGTATTTT. This chain joins TRBV4-2 and TRBJ2-3, with D maybe TRBD2 (6 bases). The germline CDR1 and CDR2 sequences are LGHNA and YNFKEQ. CDR3 length: 18 residues. V was shortened by 2 bases and J by 0 bases, with 18 bases between the two germline ends.

The chain uses TRBV4-1 and TRBJ1-1; perhaps TRBD1 as D (5 bases). Germline lookup yields CDR1 MGHRA and CDR2 YSYEKL. Deletions cut 4 bases from V and 12 bases from J, with 27 bases between. The CDR3 consists of 16 residues. The CDR3 DNA reads as TGCGCCAGCAGCCTGTTAAGGGATGGGGGGAAGGCTGGGACTTTCTTT. Its translation: CASSLLRDGGKAGTFF.

The chain combines TRBV19 with TRBJ1-1, with 10 nucleotides matching TRBD1. The CDR3 extends over 13 amino acids. J lost 4 bases, V lost 6 bases, and 2 bases had no gene match. The germline V gene has CDR1 LNHDA and CDR2 SQIVND (reference sequence). DNA of the CDR3: TGTGCCAGTAGCAGGACAGGGGGCACTGAAGCTTTCTTT. Protein: CASSRTGGTEAFF. Supplemented by reference TRBV19 and TRBJ1-1, the full variable domain reads DGGITQSPKYLFRKEGQNVTLSCEQNLNHDAMYWYRQDPGQGLRLIYYSQIVNDFQKGDIAEGYSVSREKKESFPLTVTSAQKNPTAFYLCASSRTGGTEAFFGQGTRLTVV.

This clone turned up a few times. The chain combines TRBV19 with TRBJ1-1; possible D gene TRBD1, 5 bases. Germline CDR1 reads LNHDA; CDR2 reads SQIVND (reference sequence). This CDR3 has 13 amino acids. The V and J ends lost 4 bases and 5 bases respectively, with 11 bases between them. CDR3 nucleotide sequence: TGTGCCAGTAGTACGAACCGACAGACTGAAGCTTTCTTT. Its translation: CASSTNRQTEAFF. The whole variable domain, remainder taken from reference TRBV19 and TRBJ1-1, is DGGITQSPKYLFRKEGQNVTLSCEQNLNHDAMYWYRQDPGQGLRLIYYSQIVNDFQKGDIAEGYSVSREKKESFPLTVTSAQKNPTAFYLCASSTNRQTEAFFGQGTRLTVV.

The V and J genes are TRBV29-1 and TRBJ2-3, with D maybe TRBD1 (6 bases). Germline V gene data show CDR1 as SQVTM and CDR2 as ANQGSEA. This CDR3 is built from 14 residues. V lost 5 bases and J lost 1, with 13 bases in between. The CDR3 region has the DNA TGCAGCGTTACTCAGGGGAGAGGCACAGATACGCAGTATTTT. Protein: CSVTQGRGTDTQYF.

V and J are TRBV18 and TRBJ2-1; the match to TRBD2 covers 12 bases. V trimming: 6 bases; J trimming: 7 bases; junction bases outside the gene matches: 10. CDR1 KGHSH and CDR2 LQKENI come from the germline V gene. This CDR3 has 16 amino acids. The CDR3 nucleotides read TGTGCCAGCTCGCCTCTAGCGGGGGGGCTGTGGAATGAGCAGTTCTTC. As protein: CASSPLAGGLWNEQFF.

Notes on this clone: The sample carries other DNA sequences with the same CDR3. The chain carries TRBV18 and TRBJ1-5; the D is unclear. The CDR3 length is 13 residues. CDR1 is KGHSH and CDR2 is LQKENI in the germline V gene. Trimming cost V 3 bases and J 4 bases, with 7 bases left between them. The CDR3: CASSPGANQPQHF. In nucleotides, the CDR3 is TGTGCCAGCTCACCCGGAGCAAATCAGCCCCAGCATTTT.

This clone was counted between two and nine times. This chain uses TRBV4-3 with TRBJ2-5; 10 bases map to TRBD2. This CDR3 has 19 amino acids. V was pared by 2 bases and J by 0 bases, with 12 bases of the junction left unmatched. Germline values: CDR1 LGHNA, CDR2 YSLEER. The CDR3 sequence is CASSQKARGLAGDQETQYF. CDR3 sequence (DNA): TGCGCCAGCAGCCAAAAAGCCCGTGGGCTAGCGGGGGACCAAGAGACCCAGTACTTC.

The chain couples TRBV7-2 to TRBJ2-3; 12 bases match TRBD2. This CDR3 region has 17 residues. Germline CDR1 reads SGHTA; CDR2 reads FQGNSA. The trim removed 1 base at V and 2 bases at J, leaving 4 bases unmatched. Here the CDR3 reads CASSLGTSGGSTDTQYF. CDR3 in DNA: TGTGCCAGCAGCTTAGGTACTAGCGGGGGGTCCACAGATACGCAGTATTTT.

This chain uses TRBV11-2 with TRBJ2-7; D gene uncertain. Trimming took 1 base from V and 0 from J, leaving 10 bases between them. There are 15 residues in the CDR3. Germline values: CDR1 SGHAT, CDR2 FQNNGV. In DNA, the CDR3 is TGTGCCAGCAGCTTAGTGGGCCAGAGCTCCTACGAGCAGTACTTC. Protein product: CASSLVGQSSYEQYF.